The rows below give T cell receptor beta chains drawn from one sample of a study of blood T cells in healthy people across ages. TCRdb reprocessed the 5' RACE reads with MiXCR, giving one entry per CDR3 protein. The repertoire holds approximately 580,000 distinct CDR3 sequences, nearly 25% seen once, with around 10% in the top ten. This same sample was also taken into another study, of T cells of mothers and their children.

The sequencing input was blood. The receptors originated from a boy younger than 18 in good health. The CDR3 runs from the conserved cysteine through the conserved F or W. A D gene is named only where the DNA matches it firmly. Some rows have no size entry. The others give once, few or many, or a class for an expanded clone.

V	J	D	size	CDR3	DNA
TRBV4-3	TRBJ1-3	NA	NA	CASSQARQPNSGNTIYF	TGCGCCAGCAGCCAAGCCCGACAACCCAACTCTGGAAACACCATATATTTT
TRBV4-2	TRBJ2-1	TRBD2	NA	CASSRSAGTSGSRNEQFF	TGTGCCAGCAGCCGGAGCGCCGGGACTAGCGGGAGTAGGAATGAGCAGTTCTTC
TRBV29-1	TRBJ2-2	NA	few	CSVLTAGELFF	TGCAGCGTCCTGACCGCCGGGGAGCTGTTTTTT
TRBV7-2	TRBJ1-4	NA	NA	CASSSWTARSTNEKLFF	TGTGCCAGCAGCTCCTGGACAGCTAGATCAACTAATGAAAAACTGTTTTTT
TRBV3-1	TRBJ2-5	TRBD2	NA	CASSQHIGLAGVSQETQYF	TGTGCCAGCAGCCAGCACATCGGACTAGCGGGAGTGAGCCAAGAGACCCAGTACTTC
TRBV20-1	TRBJ1-4	TRBD1	NA	CSARRTGGDEKLFF	TGCAGTGCTAGAAGGACAGGGGGCGATGAAAAACTGTTTTTT
TRBV6-1	TRBJ2-5	TRBD1	few	CASSDRDRGSETQYF	TGTGCCAGCAGTGACCGGGACAGGGGGAGCGAGACCCAGTACTTC
TRBV7-2	TRBJ2-5	NA	few	CASSPAEVMGETQYF	TGTGCCAGCAGCCCCGCGGAAGTGATGGGCGAGACCCAGTACTTC
TRBV15	TRBJ1-3	NA	NA	CATSPFNGGKGGNTIYF	TGTGCCACCTCTCCCTTCAATGGGGGGAAGGGTGGAAACACCATATATTTT
TRBV7-9	TRBJ2-3	NA	NA	CASSIPGSRGASDTQYF	TGTGCCAGCAGCATCCCGGGCTCTCGAGGGGCCTCCGATACGCAGTATTTT
TRBV28	TRBJ2-2	NA	NA	CASSLGAGWVATGELFF	TGTGCCAGCAGTTTGGGGGCAGGGTGGGTTGCCACCGGGGAGCTGTTTTTT
TRBV12-3/TRBV12-4	TRBJ2-7	NA	few	CASSLPPSEQYF	TGTGCCAGCAGTTTACCGCCGAGCGAGCAGTACTTC
TRBV7-2	TRBJ2-1	TRBD1	NA	CASSFSGTDYNEQFF	TGTGCCAGCAGCTTCTCCGGGACAGATTACAATGAGCAGTTCTTC
TRBV18	TRBJ1-4	NA	few	CASSPFQGTTNEKLFF	TGTGCCAGCTCACCATTCCAGGGGACAACTAATGAAAAACTGTTTTTT
TRBV6-1	TRBJ2-7	TRBD1	NA	CASFQDGDRLLAPSYEQYF	TGTGCCAGCTTCCAAGATGGGGACAGACTATTAGCGCCCTCCTACGAGCAGTACTTC
TRBV20-1	TRBJ1-4	TRBD1	few	CSAEGQGNNEKLFF	TGCAGTGCGGAAGGACAGGGAAATAATGAAAAACTGTTTTTT